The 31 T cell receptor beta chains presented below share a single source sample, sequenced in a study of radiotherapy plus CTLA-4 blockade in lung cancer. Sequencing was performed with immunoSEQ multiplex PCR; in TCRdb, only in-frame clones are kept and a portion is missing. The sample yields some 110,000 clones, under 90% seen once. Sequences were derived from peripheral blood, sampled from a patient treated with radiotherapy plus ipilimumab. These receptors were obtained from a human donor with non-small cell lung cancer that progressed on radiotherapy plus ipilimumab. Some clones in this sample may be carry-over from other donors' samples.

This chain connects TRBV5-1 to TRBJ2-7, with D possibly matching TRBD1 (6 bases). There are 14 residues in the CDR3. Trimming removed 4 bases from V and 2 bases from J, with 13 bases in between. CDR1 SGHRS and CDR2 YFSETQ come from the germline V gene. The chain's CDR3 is CASSRQAGTYEQYF. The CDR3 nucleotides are TGCGCCAGCAGCAGACAGGCCGGAACCTACGAGCAGTACTTC.

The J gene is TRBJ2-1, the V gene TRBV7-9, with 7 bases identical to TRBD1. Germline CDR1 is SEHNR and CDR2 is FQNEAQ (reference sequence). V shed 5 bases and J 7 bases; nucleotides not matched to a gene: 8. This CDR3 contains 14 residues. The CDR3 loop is CASSLTTGQNEQFF. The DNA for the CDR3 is TGTGCCAGCAGCCTTACGACAGGGCAGAATGAGCAGTTCTTC.

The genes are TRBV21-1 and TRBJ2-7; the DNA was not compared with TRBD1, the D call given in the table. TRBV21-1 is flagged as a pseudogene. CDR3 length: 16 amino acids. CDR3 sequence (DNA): TGTGCCAGCAGCGGACGAACCCAGGGGGTATATCACGAGCAGTACTTC. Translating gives CASSGRTQGVYHEQYF.

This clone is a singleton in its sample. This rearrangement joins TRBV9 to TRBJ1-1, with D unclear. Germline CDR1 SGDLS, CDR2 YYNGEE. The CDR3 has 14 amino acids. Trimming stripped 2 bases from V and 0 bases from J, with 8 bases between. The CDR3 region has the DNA TGTGCCAGCAGCGTTCTGGGGATGAACACTGAAGCTTTCTTT. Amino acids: CASSVLGMNTEAFF.

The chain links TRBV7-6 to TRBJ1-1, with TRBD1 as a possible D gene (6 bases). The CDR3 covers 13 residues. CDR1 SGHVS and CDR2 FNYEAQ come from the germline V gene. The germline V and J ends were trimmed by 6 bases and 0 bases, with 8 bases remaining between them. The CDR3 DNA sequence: TGTGCCAGCAGACGACAGGTGAACACTGAAGCTTTCTTT. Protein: CASRRQVNTEAFF.

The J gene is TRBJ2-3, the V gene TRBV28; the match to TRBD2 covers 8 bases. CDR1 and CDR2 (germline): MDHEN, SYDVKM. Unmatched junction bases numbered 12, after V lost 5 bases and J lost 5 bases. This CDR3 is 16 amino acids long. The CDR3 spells CASSLYRAGGRDTQYF. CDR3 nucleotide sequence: TGTGCCAGCAGTCTTTACCGCGCGGGGGGCCGAGATACGCAGTATTTT. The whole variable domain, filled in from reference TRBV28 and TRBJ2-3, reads DVKVTQSSRYLVKRTGEKVFLECVQDMDHENMFWYRQDPGLGLRLIYFSYDVKMKEKGDIPEGYSVSREKKERFSLILESASTNQTSMYLCASSLYRAGGRDTQYFGPGTRLTVL.

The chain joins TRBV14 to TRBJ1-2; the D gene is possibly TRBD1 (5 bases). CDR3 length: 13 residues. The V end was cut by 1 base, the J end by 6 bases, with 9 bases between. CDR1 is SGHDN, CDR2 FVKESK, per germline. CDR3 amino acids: CASSQVGRDGYTF. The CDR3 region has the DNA TGTGCCAGCAGCCAAGTGGGGCGGGATGGCTACACCTTC.

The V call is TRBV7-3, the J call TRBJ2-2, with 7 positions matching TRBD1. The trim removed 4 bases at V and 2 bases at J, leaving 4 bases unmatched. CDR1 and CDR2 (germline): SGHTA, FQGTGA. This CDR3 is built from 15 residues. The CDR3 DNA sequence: TGTGCCAGCAGCTCAGGGACAGACAACACCGGGGAGCTGTTTTTT. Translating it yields CASSSGTDNTGELFF.

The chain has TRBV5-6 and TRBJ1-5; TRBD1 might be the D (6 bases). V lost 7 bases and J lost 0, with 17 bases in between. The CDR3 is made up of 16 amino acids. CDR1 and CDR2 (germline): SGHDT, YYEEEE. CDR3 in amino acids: CASHRQEPNSNQPQHF. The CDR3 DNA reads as TGTGCCAGCCACAGACAGGAACCCAATAGCAATCAGCCCCAGCATTTT.

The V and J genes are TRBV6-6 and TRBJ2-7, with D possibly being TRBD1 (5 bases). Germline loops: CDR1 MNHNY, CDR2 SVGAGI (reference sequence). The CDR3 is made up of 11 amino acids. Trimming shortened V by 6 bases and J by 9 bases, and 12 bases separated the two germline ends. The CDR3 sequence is CASSLRVAQYF. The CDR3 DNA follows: TGTGCCAGCAGCCTCAGGGTCGCGCAGTACTTC.

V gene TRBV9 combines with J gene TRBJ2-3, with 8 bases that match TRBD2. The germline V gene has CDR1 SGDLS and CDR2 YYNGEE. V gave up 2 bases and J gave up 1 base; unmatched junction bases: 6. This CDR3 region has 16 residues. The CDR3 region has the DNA TGTGCCAGCAGCGTTAGAGCGGGGGACCGCACAGATACGCAGTATTTT. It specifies CASSVRAGDRTDTQYF.

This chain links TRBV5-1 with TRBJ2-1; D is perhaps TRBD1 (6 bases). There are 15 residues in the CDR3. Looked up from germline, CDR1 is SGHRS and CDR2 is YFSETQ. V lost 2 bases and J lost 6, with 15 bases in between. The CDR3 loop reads CASSLQGAFVNEQFF. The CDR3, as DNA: TGCGCCAGCAGCTTACAGGGAGCGTTTGTCAATGAGCAGTTCTTC. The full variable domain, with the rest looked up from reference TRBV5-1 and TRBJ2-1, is KAGVTQTPRYLIKTRGQQVTLSCSPISGHRSVSWYQQTPGQGLQFLFEYFSETQRNKGNFPGRFSGRQFSNSRSEMNVSTLELGDSALYLCASSLQGAFVNEQFFGPGTRLTVL.

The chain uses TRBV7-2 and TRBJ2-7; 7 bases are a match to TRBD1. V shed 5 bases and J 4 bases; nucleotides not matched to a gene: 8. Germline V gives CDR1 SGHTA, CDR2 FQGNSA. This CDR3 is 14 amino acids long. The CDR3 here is CASSRPGTEYEQYF. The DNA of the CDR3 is TGTGCCAGCAGCCGCCCGGGGACAGAGTACGAGCAGTACTTC. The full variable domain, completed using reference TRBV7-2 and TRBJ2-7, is GAGVSQSPSNKVTEKGKDVELRCDPISGHTALYWYRQSLGQGLEFLIYFQGNSAPDKSGLPSDRFSAERTGGSVSTLTIQRTQQEDSAVYLCASSRPGTEYEQYFGPGTRLTVT.

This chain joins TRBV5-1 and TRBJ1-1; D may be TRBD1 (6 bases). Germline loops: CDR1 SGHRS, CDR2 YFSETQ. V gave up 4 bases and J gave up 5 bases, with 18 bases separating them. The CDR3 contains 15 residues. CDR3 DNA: TGCGCCAGCAGCCTGGGGGCGGGGGCAAGTACTGAAGCTTTCTTT. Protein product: CASSLGAGASTEAFF.

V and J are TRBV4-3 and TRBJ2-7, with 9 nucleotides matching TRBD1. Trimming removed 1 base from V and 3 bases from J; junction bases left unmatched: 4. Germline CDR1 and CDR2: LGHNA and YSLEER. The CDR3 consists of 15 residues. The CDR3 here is CASSQGQTGGYEQYF. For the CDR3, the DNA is TGCGCCAGCAGCCAAGGGCAGACAGGGGGCTACGAGCAGTACTTC.

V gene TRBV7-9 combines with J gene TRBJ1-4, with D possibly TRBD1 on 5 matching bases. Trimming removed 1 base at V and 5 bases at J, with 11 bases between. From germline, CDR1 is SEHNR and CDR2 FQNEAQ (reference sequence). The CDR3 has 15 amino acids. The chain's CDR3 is CASSLGGRGNEKLFF. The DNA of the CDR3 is TGTGCCAGCAGCTTAGGGGGACGGGGGAATGAAAAACTGTTTTTT.

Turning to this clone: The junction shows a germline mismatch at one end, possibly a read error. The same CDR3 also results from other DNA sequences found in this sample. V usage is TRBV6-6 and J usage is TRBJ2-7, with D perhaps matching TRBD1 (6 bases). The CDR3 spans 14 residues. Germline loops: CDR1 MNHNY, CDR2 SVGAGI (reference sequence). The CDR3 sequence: CASSRRGQTHEQYF. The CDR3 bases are TGTGCCAGCAGCCGACGCGGACAGACCCACGAGCAATACTTC.

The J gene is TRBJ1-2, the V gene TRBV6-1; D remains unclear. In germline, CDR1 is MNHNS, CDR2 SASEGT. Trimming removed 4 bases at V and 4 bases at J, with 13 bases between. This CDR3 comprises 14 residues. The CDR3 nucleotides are TGTGCCAGCAGTGTAGCAGGCGTACTCTATGGCTACACCTTC. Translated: CASSVAGVLYGYTF.

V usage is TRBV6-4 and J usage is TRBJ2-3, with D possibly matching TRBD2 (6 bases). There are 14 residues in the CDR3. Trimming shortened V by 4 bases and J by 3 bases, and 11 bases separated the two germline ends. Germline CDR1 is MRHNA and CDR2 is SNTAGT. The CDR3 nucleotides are TGTGCCAGCAGTGCAGGCGGGGAAACAGATACGCAGTATTTT. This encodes CASSAGGETDTQYF.

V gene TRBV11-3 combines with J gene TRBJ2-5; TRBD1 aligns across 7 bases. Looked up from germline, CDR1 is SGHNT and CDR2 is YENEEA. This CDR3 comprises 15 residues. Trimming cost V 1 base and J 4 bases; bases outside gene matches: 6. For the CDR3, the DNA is TGTGCCAGCAGCTTAGGAGGGACAGAGAGAGAGACCCAGTACTTC. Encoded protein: CASSLGGTERETQYF.

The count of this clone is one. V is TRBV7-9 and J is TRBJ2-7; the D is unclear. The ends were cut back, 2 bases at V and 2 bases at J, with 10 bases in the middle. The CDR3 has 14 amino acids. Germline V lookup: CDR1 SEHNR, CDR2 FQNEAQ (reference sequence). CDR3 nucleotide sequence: TGTGCCAGCAGCTTATTGGCAGAGACCTACGAGCAGTACTTC. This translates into CASSLLAETYEQYF.

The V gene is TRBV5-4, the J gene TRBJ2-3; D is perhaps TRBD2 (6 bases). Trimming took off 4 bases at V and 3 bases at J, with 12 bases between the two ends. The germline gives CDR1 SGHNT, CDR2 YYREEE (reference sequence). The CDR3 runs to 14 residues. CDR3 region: CASSVTSATDTQYF. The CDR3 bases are TGTGCCAGCAGCGTGACTAGTGCTACAGATACGCAGTATTTT. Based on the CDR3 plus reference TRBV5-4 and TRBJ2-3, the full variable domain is ETGVTQSPTHLIKTRGQQVTLRCSSQSGHNTVSWYQQALGQGPQFIFQYYREEENGRGNFPPRFSGLQFPNYSSELNVNALELDDSALYLCASSVTSATDTQYFGPGTRLTVL.

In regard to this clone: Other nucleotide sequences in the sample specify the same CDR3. CDR3 amino acids: CASSYSASSYEQYF. The CDR3 DNA is TGTGCCAGCAGTTACTCGGCCAGCTCCTACGAGCAGTACTTC. The gene calls are TRBV6-5 and TRBJ2-7; unclear D gene. V was clipped by 0 bases and J by 0 bases, with 6 bases between them. CDR3 length equals 14 residues. The germline V gene encodes CDR1 MNHEY and CDR2 SVGAGI.

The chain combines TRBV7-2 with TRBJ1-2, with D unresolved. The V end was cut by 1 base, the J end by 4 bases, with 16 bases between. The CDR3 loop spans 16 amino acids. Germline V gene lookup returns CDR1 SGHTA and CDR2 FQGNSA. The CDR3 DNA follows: TGTGCCAGCAGCTTAGGTTTCAGGACGGACCGCTATGGCTACACCTTC. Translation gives CASSLGFRTDRYGYTF.

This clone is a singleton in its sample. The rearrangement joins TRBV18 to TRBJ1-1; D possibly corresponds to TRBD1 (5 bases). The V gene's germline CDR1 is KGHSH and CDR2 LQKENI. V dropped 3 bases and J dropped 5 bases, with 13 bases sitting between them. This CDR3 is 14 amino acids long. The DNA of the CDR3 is TGTGCCAGCTCACCCGCGGGGGAGTGGACTGAAGCTTTCTTT. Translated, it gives CASSPAGEWTEAFF.

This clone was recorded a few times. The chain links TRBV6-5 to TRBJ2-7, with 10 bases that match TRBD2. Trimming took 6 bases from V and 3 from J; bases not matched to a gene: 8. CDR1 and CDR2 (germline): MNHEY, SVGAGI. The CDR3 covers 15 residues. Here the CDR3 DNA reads TGTGCCAGCAGGGACCATAGCGGGGGGCACTACGAGCAGTACTTC. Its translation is CASRDHSGGHYEQYF.

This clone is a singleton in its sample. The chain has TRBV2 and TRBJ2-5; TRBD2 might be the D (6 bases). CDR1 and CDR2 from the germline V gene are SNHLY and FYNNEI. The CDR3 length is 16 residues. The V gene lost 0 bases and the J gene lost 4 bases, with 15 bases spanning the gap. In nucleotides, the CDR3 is TGTGCCAGCAGTGAAGCTTGGGGCGCGGGAAGAGAGACCCAGTACTTC. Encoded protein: CASSEAWGAGRETQYF.

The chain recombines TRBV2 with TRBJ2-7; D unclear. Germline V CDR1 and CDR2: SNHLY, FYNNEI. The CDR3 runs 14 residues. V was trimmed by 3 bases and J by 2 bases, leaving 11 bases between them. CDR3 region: CASSDTARTYEQYF. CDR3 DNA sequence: TGTGCCAGCAGTGACACGGCACGTACCTACGAGCAGTACTTC.

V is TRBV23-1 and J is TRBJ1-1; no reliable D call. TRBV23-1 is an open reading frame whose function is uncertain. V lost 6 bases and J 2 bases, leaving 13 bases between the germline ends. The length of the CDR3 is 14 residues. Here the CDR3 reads CASRSTGINTEAFF. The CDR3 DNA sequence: TGCGCCAGCAGGAGTACGGGGATAAACACTGAAGCTTTCTTT.

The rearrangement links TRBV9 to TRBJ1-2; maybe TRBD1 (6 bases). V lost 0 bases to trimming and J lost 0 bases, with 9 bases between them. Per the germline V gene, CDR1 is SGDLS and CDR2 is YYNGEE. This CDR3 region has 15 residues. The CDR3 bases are TGTGCCAGCAGCGTAGCTCGGACAGCTAACTATGGCTACACCTTC. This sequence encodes CASSVARTANYGYTF.

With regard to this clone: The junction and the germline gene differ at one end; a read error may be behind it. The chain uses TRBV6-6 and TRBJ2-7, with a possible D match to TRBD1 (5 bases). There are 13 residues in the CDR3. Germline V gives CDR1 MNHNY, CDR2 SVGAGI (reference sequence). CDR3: CASSYDGRAPKDF. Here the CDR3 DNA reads TGTGCCAGCAGTTACGACGGCAGGGCCCCGAAGGACTTC.